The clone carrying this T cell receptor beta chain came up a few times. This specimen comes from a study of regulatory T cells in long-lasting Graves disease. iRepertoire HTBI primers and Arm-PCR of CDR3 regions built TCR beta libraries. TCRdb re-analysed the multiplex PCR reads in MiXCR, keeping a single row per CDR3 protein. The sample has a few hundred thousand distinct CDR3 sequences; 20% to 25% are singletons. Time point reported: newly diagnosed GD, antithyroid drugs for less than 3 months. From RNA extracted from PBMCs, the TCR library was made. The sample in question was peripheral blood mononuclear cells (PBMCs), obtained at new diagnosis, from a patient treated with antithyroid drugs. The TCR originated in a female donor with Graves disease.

CDR3: CASMGGDEKLFF. The CDR3 nucleotides are TGTGCCAGCATGGGGGGAGATGAAAAACTGTTTTTT. The rearrangement uses TRBV12-3 or TRBV12-4 and TRBJ1-4; D is possibly TRBD1 (5 bases). V was trimmed by 7 bases and J by 6 bases, leaving 9 bases between them. The CDR3 length is 12 residues.